The 8 T cell receptor beta chains given below trace back to one sample, sequenced in a study of beta chain features in type 1 diabetes. Isolated RNA was reverse transcribed in full, so expressed TCRB transcripts were sequenced. Profiled with immunoSEQ multiplex PCR; TCRdb holds only in-frame clones, not every one. Altogether around 240,000 clones are present, over 7.5% being singletons, with the ten largest covering 0.03% to 0.04%. Sample: naive CD4+ T cells from blood. The receptors here all came from a woman between 18 and 30 years old in good health.

The gene calls are TRBV5-1 and TRBJ2-1; D remains unclear. The V and J ends lost 6 bases and 1 base respectively, with 11 bases between them. The CDR3 has 14 residues. Germline assignment: CDR1 SGHRS and CDR2 YFSETQ. CDR3 in DNA: TGCGCCAGCACCGATACGAGGTCCTACAATGAGCAGTTCTTC. Translating it yields CASTDTRSYNEQFF.

This chain connects TRBV15 to TRBJ1-5; the match to TRBD1 covers 8 bases. The germline CDR1 and CDR2 sequences are LNHNV and YYDKDF (reference sequence). The J segment lost 5 bases and the V segment lost 2 bases, leaving 8 bases of the junction unmatched. There are 16 residues in the CDR3. The CDR3 DNA sequence: TGTGCCACCAGCAGAAAGACAGGGGTTCTGGATCAGCCCCAGCATTTT. Protein product: CATSRKTGVLDQPQHF.

V and J are TRBV10-3 and TRBJ2-5; 9 nucleotides agree with TRBD2. The CDR3 has 14 amino acids. Germline assignment: CDR1 ENHRY and CDR2 SYGVKD. V was pared by 8 bases and J by 4 bases, with 8 bases of the junction left unmatched. The CDR3 DNA reads as TGTGCCATCGGCCAAGCGGGAGGAATAGAGACCCAGTACTTC. It codes for CAIGQAGGIETQYF.

A few counts support this clone. The chain links TRBV28 to TRBJ2-5; a possible D gene is TRBD1 (6 bases). CDR1 and CDR2 (germline): MDHEN, SYDVKM. The CDR3 length is 16 residues. The V end was cut by 5 bases, the J end by 4 bases, with 20 bases between. The chain's CDR3 is CASSPSRQGPRETQYF. DNA for the CDR3: TGTGCCAGCAGTCCTTCTAGGCAGGGGCCGCGAGAGACCCAGTACTTC.

This clone was recorded a few times. The CDR3 region is CASSPGAGGRTTDTQYF. The CDR3 coding sequence is TGTGCCAGCAGCCCTGGGGCGGGGGGGCGGACCACAGATACGCAGTATTTT. This rearrangement joins TRBV7-9 to TRBJ2-3, with 9 bases identical to TRBD2. CDR3 length: 17 residues. Germline trimming cut 5 bases from V and 2 bases from J; bases unmatched to any gene: 11. CDR1 and CDR2 from the germline V gene are SEHNR and FQNEAQ (reference sequence).

This clone has just a few counts. V is TRBV5-1 and J is TRBJ2-3, with D maybe TRBD2 (5 bases). Germline V CDR1 and CDR2: SGHRS, YFSETQ. The CDR3 is 15 amino acids. V was clipped by 2 bases and J by 2 bases, with 12 bases between them. The CDR3 region is CASSLAELPTDTQYF. As DNA, the CDR3 is TGCGCCAGCAGCTTAGCGGAACTACCCACAGATACGCAGTATTTT.

The sample holds a few counts of this clone. The rearrangement links TRBV5-1 to TRBJ1-1, with D unclear. Trimming removed 6 bases at V and 1 base at J, with 22 bases between. The CDR3 contains 17 residues. Germline V CDR1 and CDR2: SGHRS, YFSETQ. The CDR3 bases are TGCGCCAGCAAGCGGTCTGGACTTAGGACGGCGAACACTGAAGCTTTCTTT. This gives the protein CASKRSGLRTANTEAFF.

The chain uses TRBV14 and TRBJ2-1; 9 bases are a match to TRBD1. This CDR3 is built from 15 residues. With V trimmed by 7 bases and J by 1 base, 5 bases remained unmatched. From germline, CDR1 is SGHDN and CDR2 FVKESK. The CDR3 DNA reads as TGTGCCAGCAACAGGGACAGGGTGTCCTACAATGAGCAGTTCTTC. Translated: CASNRDRVSYNEQFF.